The 28 T cell receptor beta chains listed next were all sequenced from one sample in a study of cytomegalovirus exposure and HLA in healthy donors. The table came from immunoSEQ multiplex PCR; TCRdb's copy has only in-frame clones and leaves some out. The table records about 240,000 clones, around 87% of them present only once. The sample comprised PBMCs. These receptors originate from a man aged 18-30 years in good health and CMV-seronegative.

The V and J genes are TRBV27 and TRBJ2-1; 12 bases map to TRBD2. CDR1 is MNHEY and CDR2 is SMNVEV in the germline V gene (reference sequence). V lost 5 bases to trimming and J lost 8 bases; unmatched junction nucleotides: 10. The CDR3 has 16 amino acids. CDR3: CASSLTRTSGKDEQFF. For the CDR3, the DNA is TGTGCCAGCAGTCTAACCCGGACTAGCGGGAAGGATGAGCAGTTCTTC.

This rearrangement joins TRBV9 to TRBJ2-1; 8 nucleotides match TRBD2. Trimming removed 6 bases from V and 10 bases from J; junction bases left unmatched: 12. This CDR3 is built from 14 residues. The germline gives CDR1 SGDLS, CDR2 YYNGEE. CDR3 nucleotides: TGTGCCAGCACCTCAGCGGGGGTTCCATCGGAGCAGTTCTTC. Its protein is CASTSAGVPSEQFF.

The chain has TRBV10-3 and TRBJ1-5, with 8 bases identical to TRBD1. The V segment lost 8 bases and the J segment 7 bases; nucleotides outside the gene matches: 7. CDR3 size: 13 residues. Germline V CDR1 and CDR2: ENHRY, SYGVKD. CDR3 nucleotide sequence: TGTGCCATCGGGGAGACAGGGGCGCAGCCCCAGCATTTT. Its translation is CAIGETGAQPQHF.

The J gene is TRBJ2-7, the V gene TRBV4-2; TRBD2 aligns across 11 bases. The CDR3 extends over 15 amino acids. Germline CDR1 reads LGHNA; CDR2 reads YNFKEQ. V lost 5 bases to trimming and J lost 2 bases; unmatched junction nucleotides: 5. The CDR3 DNA reads TGTGCCAGCAGCGGACTAGCGGGCAAGACCTACGAGCAGTACTTC. It specifies CASSGLAGKTYEQYF.

V gene TRBV6-1 combines with J gene TRBJ1-6; possibly TRBD1 for D (5 bases). Per germline, CDR1 MNHNS and CDR2 SASEGT. Trimming removed 5 bases from V and 9 bases from J, with 14 bases in between. The CDR3 runs 14 residues. CDR3 residues: CASSTVEGISPLHF. CDR3 sequence (DNA): TGTGCCAGCAGTACGGTGGAGGGGATTTCACCCCTCCACTTT.

The chain joins TRBV11-2 to TRBJ2-7, with 9 positions matching TRBD1. The CDR3 runs 16 residues. Germline V gene data show CDR1 as SGHAT and CDR2 as FQNNGV. The V segment lost 5 bases and the J segment 2 bases; nucleotides outside the gene matches: 10. The CDR3 nucleotides read TGTGCCAGCAGCCCCCTCACAGGACAGGGGCCCTACGAGCAGTACTTC. It encodes CASSPLTGQGPYEQYF.

This clone was observed once. DNA of the CDR3: TGTGCCAGCAGGGGGGCGGATTACACCGGGGAGCTGTTTTTT. Protein sequence: CASRGADYTGELFF. The chain has TRBV5-4 and TRBJ2-2; a weak D match, TRBD1 (6 bases). Trimming left V 5 bases short and J 3 bases short, with 11 bases between. Germline-derived CDR1 and CDR2 are SGHNT and YYREEE (reference sequence). The CDR3 extends over 14 amino acids.

The chain is built from TRBV4-3 and TRBJ2-5; maybe TRBD1 (6 bases). Germline V lookup: CDR1 LGHNA, CDR2 YSLEER. Trimming took off 2 bases at V and 5 bases at J, with 18 bases between the two ends. The CDR3 is 16 residues long. The CDR3 DNA is TGCGCCAGCAGCCAATGGGTGCAGGGGAGTGAGGAGACCCAGTACTTC. Amino acids: CASSQWVQGSEETQYF.

The table lists this clone with a count of one. This rearrangement joins TRBV6-1 to TRBJ1-2; D remains ambiguous. The CDR3 runs 14 residues. V was cut by 5 bases and J by 4 bases, with 14 bases left in between. CDR1 MNHNS and CDR2 SASEGT come from the germline V gene. The CDR3 DNA sequence: TGTGCCAGCAGTCTCCCAGTCTCGGGCTATGGCTACACCTTC. It codes for CASSLPVSGYGYTF.

V is TRBV27 and J is TRBJ1-4; D is ambiguous. Germline CDR1 and CDR2: MNHEY and SMNVEV (reference sequence). The V end was cut by 2 bases, the J end by 0 bases, with 7 bases between. The CDR3 has 15 amino acids. The CDR3, as DNA: TGTGCCAGCAGTTTACGGGAACCAACTAATGAAAAACTGTTTTTT. It codes for CASSLREPTNEKLFF.

The chain uses TRBV5-6 and TRBJ2-7; TRBD2 matches 11 bases. The V gene's germline CDR1 is SGHDT and CDR2 YYEEEE. The CDR3 is 15 amino acids. The ends lost 0 bases at V and 3 bases at J; junction bases unmatched: 2. The CDR3, as DNA: TGTGCCAGCAGCTTGGGGACTAGCGGGTACTACGAGCAGTACTTC. It translates to CASSLGTSGYYEQYF.

This clone appeared once. The chain joins TRBV27 to TRBJ2-1, with 7 bases matching TRBD2. CDR3 length: 15 amino acids. Germline-derived CDR1 and CDR2 are MNHEY and SMNVEV (reference sequence). V lost 8 bases to trimming and J lost 5 bases; unmatched junction nucleotides: 12. The CDR3 nucleotides read TGTGCCAGCTCCCGGGCGGGAGTTTCCCACAATGAGCAGTTCTTC. Protein sequence: CASSRAGVSHNEQFF.

The chain has TRBV7-6 and TRBJ2-3; 10 bases map to TRBD1. The CDR3 contains 16 residues. Germline V gene lookup returns CDR1 SGHVS and CDR2 FNYEAQ. The ends lost 5 bases at V and 2 bases at J; junction bases unmatched: 7. The CDR3 sequence is CASSPVTGGYTDTQYF. The CDR3 DNA sequence: TGTGCCAGCAGCCCCGTGACAGGGGGCTACACAGATACGCAGTATTTT.

The chain carries TRBV30 and TRBJ2-1; 11 bases map to TRBD2. The CDR3 sequence is 17 residues long. After removal of 2 bases from V and 10 bases from J, the junction contained 16 bases not matched to a gene. Germline lookup yields CDR1 GTSNPN and CDR2 SVGIG (reference sequence). The chain's CDR3 is CAWSPNWLAGGPGEQFF. The CDR3 DNA reads as TGTGCCTGGAGTCCAAATTGGTTAGCGGGAGGGCCCGGGGAGCAGTTCTTC.

The chain employs TRBV9 and TRBJ1-2; 9 positions match TRBD1. Germline V lookup: CDR1 SGDLS, CDR2 YYNGEE. The CDR3 has 14 amino acids. Unmatched junction bases numbered 3, after V lost 3 bases and J lost 3 bases. CDR3 sequence (DNA): TGTGCCAGCAGCGAACAGGGGGCCCACTATGGCTACACCTTC. As protein: CASSEQGAHYGYTF.

The table lists this clone with a few counts. The chain links TRBV7-9 to TRBJ2-7; D might be TRBD2 (5 bases). Germline V gives CDR1 SEHNR, CDR2 FQNEAQ (reference sequence). Trimming removed 10 bases from V and 5 bases from J, with 15 bases in between. The length of the CDR3 is 12 residues. The CDR3 DNA sequence: TGTGCCATCACGGACTCTACCCACGAGCAGTACTTC. Translating gives CAITDSTHEQYF.

This chain joins TRBV18 and TRBJ2-7, with a possible D match to TRBD2 (6 bases). Per the germline V gene, CDR1 is KGHSH and CDR2 is LQKENI. The V end lost 3 bases, the J end lost 0 bases, and 15 bases lay between the germline ends. CDR3 length: 16 amino acids. CDR3 sequence reads: CASSPGLAANSYEQYF. CDR3 DNA sequence: TGTGCCAGCTCACCGGGGTTAGCGGCAAACTCCTACGAGCAGTACTTC.

This sequence joins TRBV7-3 and TRBJ1-2; 7 bases are shared with TRBD1. The CDR3 length is 17 residues. Germline CDR1 and CDR2: SGHTA and FQGTGA. The V gene end was trimmed by 5 bases and the J gene end by 3 bases; junction bases not matched to a gene: 15. The CDR3 DNA follows: TGTGCCAGCAGCCCCAAAACGCAACAGGGGCCTTACTATGGCTACACCTTC. Translating it yields CASSPKTQQGPYYGYTF.

This sequence joins TRBV5-4 and TRBJ2-7, with 8 bases aligning to TRBD1. The germline V gene encodes CDR1 SGHNT and CDR2 YYREEE (reference sequence). V gave up 0 bases and J gave up 5 bases; unmatched junction bases: 1. This CDR3 comprises 13 residues. CDR3 coding DNA: TGTGCCAGCAGCTTGGGACAGGGGAACGAGCAGTACTTC. Its protein product is CASSLGQGNEQYF.

The chain joins TRBV2 to TRBJ2-1; 12 bases fit TRBD2. Unmatched junction bases numbered 7, after V lost 6 bases and J lost 7 bases. The CDR3 totals 15 residues. Germline-derived CDR1 and CDR2 are SNHLY and FYNNEI. CDR3 sequence (DNA): TGTGCCAGCAGAGACACTAGCGGGGGGAAGAATGAGCAGTTCTTC. Its protein product is CASRDTSGGKNEQFF.

The gene calls are TRBV2 and TRBJ1-2; D perhaps matches TRBD1 (5 bases). The V end lost 2 bases, the J end lost 2 bases, and 9 bases lay between the germline ends. Germline CDR1 and CDR2: SNHLY and FYNNEI. The CDR3 consists of 14 residues. DNA of the CDR3: TGTGCCAGCAGTGAATGGCAGGGAAACTATGGCTACACCTTC. This translates into CASSEWQGNYGYTF.

This clone was found once. The germline gene is not matched at one end of the junction; a read error may be the cause. DNA of the CDR3: TGTGCCAGCAGTTTACACCTTACGACAGGGGCAGACTTC. Its protein product is CASSLHLTTGADF. The V and J genes are TRBV28 and TRBJ2-5, with TRBD1 identical over 8 bases. Germline values: CDR1 MDHEN, CDR2 SYDVKM. This CDR3 comprises 13 residues.

The rearrangement links TRBV5-6 to TRBJ2-3; 7 bases line up with TRBD2. With V trimmed by 5 bases and J by 2 bases, 5 bases remained unmatched. Germline loops: CDR1 SGHDT, CDR2 YYEEEE. This CDR3 is 14 amino acids long. CDR3 protein: CASRIAGDTDTQYF. In DNA, the CDR3 is TGTGCCAGCAGGATTGCGGGGGACACAGATACGCAGTATTTT.

The CDR3: CASSSLQETQYF. The CDR3 coding sequence is TGTGCCAGCAGTTCCCTCCAAGAGACCCAGTACTTC. The chain couples TRBV28 to TRBJ2-5; D is ambiguous. Trimming took 4 bases from V and 1 from J, leaving 4 bases between them. Germline assignment: CDR1 MDHEN and CDR2 SYDVKM. The CDR3 length is 12 residues.

This sequence joins TRBV7-2 and TRBJ2-1; the D is unclear. CDR3 length equals 11 residues. Trimming left V 2 bases short and J 9 bases short, with 5 bases between. Germline CDR1 SGHTA, CDR2 FQGNSA. CDR3 amino acids: CASSLIGEQFF. For the CDR3, the DNA is TGTGCCAGCAGCTTAATCGGTGAGCAGTTCTTC.

V gene TRBV23-1 combines with J gene TRBJ2-3; D is perhaps TRBD2 (6 bases). TRBV23-1 is flagged as an ORF with uncertain function. The CDR3 runs 15 residues. Trimming shortened V by 2 bases and J by 4 bases, and 13 bases separated the two germline ends. The CDR3 nucleotides are TGCGCCAGCAGTCAACCGGGACTTCCCGCAGATACGCAGTATTTT. Protein sequence: CASSQPGLPADTQYF.

The rearrangement uses TRBV6-5 and TRBJ1-3; 7 nucleotides align to TRBD1. Germline V gene data show CDR1 as MNHEY and CDR2 as SVGAGI. The CDR3 spans 14 residues. The junction had 4 bases not matched to a gene; V was cut back by 6 bases and J by 2 bases. The CDR3 sequence is CASSTTGAGNTIYF. CDR3 in DNA: TGTGCCAGCAGCACCACAGGGGCTGGAAACACCATATATTTT.

This clone was picked up one time. The gene calls are TRBV7-2 and TRBJ2-2; TRBD2 is a possible D gene (5 bases). The germline gives CDR1 SGHTA, CDR2 FQGNSA. V lost 3 bases to trimming and J lost 4 bases, with 12 bases between them. The CDR3 contains 15 residues. The CDR3 coding sequence is TGTGCCAGCAGCTTTGGTTTCGGAGGCACCGGGGAGCTGTTTTTT. It is translated as CASSFGFGGTGELFF.